A selection of T cell receptor beta chains follows, all from one sample in a study of neoadjuvant anti-PD-1 for oral cavity cancer. Only in-frame clones appear in the TCRdb table, and some are missing; sequencing was by immunoSEQ multiplex PCR. The sample includes around 20,000 clones, around 72% of them seen just once. The source was PBMCs, collected before nivolumab (anti-PD-1) treatment. These receptors came from a person aged 35 to 85 with oral cavity squamous cell carcinoma. CDR3s include the opening cysteine and the closing phenylalanine or tryptophan. A D gene is named only where the DNA matches it firmly. Expanded clones get a size class; other rows say once, few or many, or leave the size out.

D gene	clone size	V gene	J gene	CDR3 protein	CDR3 DNA
NA	NA	TRBV1	TRBJ2-4	CTSSRNPGQGFAKNIQYF	TGCACCAGCAGCCGAAATCCGGGACAGGGATTTGCCAAAAACATTCAGTACTTC
NA	NA	TRBV4-2	TRBJ2-7	CASSQEPQGSEQYF	TGTGCCAGCAGCCAAGAACCCCAGGGGTCCGAGCAGTACTTC
NA	NA	TRBV7-6	TRBJ2-7	CASSSPPQGEQYF	TGTGCCAGCAGCTCCCCCCCCCAGGGCGAGCAGTACTTC
NA	NA	TRBV20-1	TRBJ1-1	CSARGGSEAFF	TGCAGTGCTAGAGGGGGTTCTGAAGCTTTCTTT
TRBD2	NA	TRBV12-5	TRBJ2-3	CASGLGLAGGPGTDTQYF	TGTGCTAGTGGTTTAGGGCTAGCGGGAGGGCCAGGTACAGATACGCAGTATTTT
TRBD2	once	TRBV11-2	TRBJ2-1	CASSPQGSSGISYNEQFF	TGTGCCAGCAGCCCCCAGGGGTCTAGCGGGATCTCCTACAATGAGCAGTTCTTC
NA	few	TRBV7-9	TRBJ2-2	CASSLLLEGTGELFF	TGTGCCAGCAGCTTACTACTCGAGGGGACCGGGGAGCTGTTTTTT
TRBD1	NA	TRBV5-6	TRBJ2-7	CASSSRDRAHEQYF	TGTGCCAGCAGCTCCCGGGACAGGGCCCACGAGCAGTACTTC
NA	few	TRBV7-3	TRBJ2-2	CASSLMGRTGELFF	TGTGCCAGCAGCTTAATGGGTAGGACCGGGGAGCTGTTTTTT
NA	NA	TRBV5-1	TRBJ2-3	CASSFLTSTDTQYF	TGCGCCAGCAGCTTCCTTACGTCCACAGATACGCAGTATTTT
NA	NA	TRBV9	TRBJ1-2	CASSVDSTYGYTF	TGTGCCAGCAGCGTAGATTCTACCTATGGCTACACCTTC
NA	NA	TRBV7-3	TRBJ2-1	CASSEQGGTYNEQFF	TGTGCCAGCAGTGAACAGGGAGGTACCTACAATGAGCAGTTCTTC
NA	NA	TRBV5-8	TRBJ1-5	CASSLEPNQPQHF	TGTGCCAGCAGCTTGGAGCCCAATCAGCCCCAGCATTTT
NA	NA	TRBV5-6	TRBJ2-6	CASSLAGADSGANVLTF	TGTGCCAGCAGCTTGGCGGGGGCGGACTCTGGGGCCAACGTCCTGACTTTC
NA	NA	TRBV11-2	TRBJ2-3	CASSFVRGFTDTQYF	TGTGCCAGCAGCTTTGTGCGGGGTTTTACAGATACGCAGTATTTT
NA	NA	TRBV2	TRBJ2-1	CARGSGTPGGEQFF	TGTGCCAGGGGATCGGGGACACCCGGGGGGGAGCAGTTCTTC
TRBD1	NA	TRBV12-5	TRBJ1-1	CASGLGGQGTSEAFF	TGTGCTAGTGGTTTGGGGGGACAGGGGACGTCTGAAGCTTTCTTT
NA	NA	TRBV7-9	TRBJ1-2	CASSLGAGEIYGYTF	TGTGCCAGCAGCTTAGGGGCAGGGGAAATCTATGGCTACACCTTC
TRBD2	NA	TRBV6-1	TRBJ2-1	CASSERAGYEQFF	TGTGCCAGCAGTGAAAGAGCGGGGTATGAGCAGTTCTTC
TRBD1	NA	TRBV11-2	TRBJ1-1	CASSLGGSSTGASYAFF	TGTGCCAGCAGCTTAGGCGGAAGTTCAACAGGGGCTTCTTATGCTTTCTTT
NA	few	TRBV7-8	TRBJ1-1	CASSSGRSNTEAFF	TGTGCCAGCAGCAGCGGACGGTCGAACACTGAAGCTTTCTTT
NA	NA	TRBV30	TRBJ1-2	CAWMGAIYGYTF	TGTGCCTGGATGGGGGCTATCTATGGCTACACCTTC
NA	NA	TRBV7-8	TRBJ1-4	CASSLGRQTVEKLFF	TGTGCCAGCAGCTTGGGGAGACAAACGGTTGAAAAACTGTTTTTT
NA	NA	TRBV7-7	TRBJ2-2	CASSAGGELFF	TGTGCTAGCAGCGCGGGGGGGGAGCTGTTTTTT